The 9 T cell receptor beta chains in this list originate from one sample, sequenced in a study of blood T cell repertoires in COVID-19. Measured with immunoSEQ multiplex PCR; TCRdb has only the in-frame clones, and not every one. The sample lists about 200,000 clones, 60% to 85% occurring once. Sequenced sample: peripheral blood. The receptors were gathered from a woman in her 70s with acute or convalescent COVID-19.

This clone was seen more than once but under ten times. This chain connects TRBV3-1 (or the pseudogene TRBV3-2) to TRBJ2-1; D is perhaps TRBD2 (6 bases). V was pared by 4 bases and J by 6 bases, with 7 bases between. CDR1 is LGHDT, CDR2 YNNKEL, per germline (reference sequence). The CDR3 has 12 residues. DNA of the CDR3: TGTGCCAGCAGCCCGACTAGCAATGAGCAGTTCTTC. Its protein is CASSPTSNEQFF.

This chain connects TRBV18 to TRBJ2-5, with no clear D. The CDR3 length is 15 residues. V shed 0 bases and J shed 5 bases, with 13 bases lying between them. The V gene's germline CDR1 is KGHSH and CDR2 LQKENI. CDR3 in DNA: TGTGCCAGCTCACCACCGACATTGGGCTGGGAGACCCAGTACTTC. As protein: CASSPPTLGWETQYF.

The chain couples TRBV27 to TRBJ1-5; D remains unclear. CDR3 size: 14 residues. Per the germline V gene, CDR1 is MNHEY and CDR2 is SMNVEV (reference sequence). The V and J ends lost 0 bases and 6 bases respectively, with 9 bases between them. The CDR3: CASSLSREGQPQHF. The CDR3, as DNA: TGTGCCAGCAGTTTATCTAGGGAGGGTCAGCCCCAGCATTTT.

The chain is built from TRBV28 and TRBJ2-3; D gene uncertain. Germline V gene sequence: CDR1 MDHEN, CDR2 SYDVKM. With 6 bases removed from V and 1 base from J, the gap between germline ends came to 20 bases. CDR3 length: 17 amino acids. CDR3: CASRHPNSPMGTDTQYF. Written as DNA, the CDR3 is TGTGCCAGCAGGCATCCGAACAGCCCTATGGGCACAGATACGCAGTATTTT.

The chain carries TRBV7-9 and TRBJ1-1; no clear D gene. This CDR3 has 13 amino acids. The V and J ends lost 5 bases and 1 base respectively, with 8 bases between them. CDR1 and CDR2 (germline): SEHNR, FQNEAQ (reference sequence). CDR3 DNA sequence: TGTGCCAGCAGCGCACAGCCGAACACTGAAGCTTTCTTT. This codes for CASSAQPNTEAFF.

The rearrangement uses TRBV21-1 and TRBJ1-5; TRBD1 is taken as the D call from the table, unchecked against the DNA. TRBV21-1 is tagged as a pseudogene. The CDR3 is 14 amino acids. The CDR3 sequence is CASSKEGQGKPQHF. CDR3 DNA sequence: TGTGCCAGCAGCAAAGAGGGACAGGGGAAGCCCCAGCATTTT.

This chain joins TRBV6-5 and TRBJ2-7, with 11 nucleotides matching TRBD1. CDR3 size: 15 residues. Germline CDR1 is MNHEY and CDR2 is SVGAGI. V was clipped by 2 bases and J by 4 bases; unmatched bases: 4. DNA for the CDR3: TGTGCCAGCAGTTACAGGGACAGGGGGACTTACGAGCAGTACTTC. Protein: CASSYRDRGTYEQYF.

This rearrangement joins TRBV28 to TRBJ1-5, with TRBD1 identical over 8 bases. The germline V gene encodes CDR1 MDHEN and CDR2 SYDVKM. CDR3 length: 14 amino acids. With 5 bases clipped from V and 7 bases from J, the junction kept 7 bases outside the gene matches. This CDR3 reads CASSLRGHRQPQHF. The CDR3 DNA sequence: TGTGCCAGCAGTCTCAGGGGGCACAGGCAGCCCCAGCATTTT.

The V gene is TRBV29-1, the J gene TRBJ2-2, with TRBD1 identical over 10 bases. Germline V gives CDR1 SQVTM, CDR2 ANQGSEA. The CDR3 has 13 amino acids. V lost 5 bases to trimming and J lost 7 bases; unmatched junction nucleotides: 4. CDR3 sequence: CSVRTGGDGELFF. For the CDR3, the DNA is TGCAGCGTTCGGACAGGGGGGGACGGGGAGCTGTTTTTT.